The 18 T cell receptor beta chains listed next were all sequenced from one sample in a study of radiotherapy plus CTLA-4 blockade in lung cancer. Some clones are missing from TCRdb's copy, which holds only in-frame ones; the method was immunoSEQ multiplex PCR. Of 13,000 to 15,000 clones listed, roughly 72% are singletons. Sequencing was performed on peripheral blood, taken from a patient treated with radiotherapy plus ipilimumab. These receptors all stem from a human donor with non-small cell lung cancer whose response to radiotherapy plus ipilimumab could not be evaluated.

The chain recombines TRBV5-1 with TRBJ2-3; TRBD2 is a possible D gene (5 bases). The CDR3 has 13 residues. Looked up from germline, CDR1 is SGHRS and CDR2 is YFSETQ. Trimming removed 1 base from V and 6 bases from J, with 9 bases in between. The CDR3 DNA follows: TGCGCCAGCAGCTTGCCGGACTGGGATACGCAGTATTTT. It yields the protein CASSLPDWDTQYF.

The rearrangement joins TRBV10-3 to TRBJ1-5; D might be TRBD1 (6 bases). Per the germline V gene, CDR1 is ENHRY and CDR2 is SYGVKD. CDR3 size: 14 residues. Trimming took 3 bases from V and 4 from J, leaving 10 bases between them. The CDR3 is CAISEQGQNQPQHF. The CDR3 DNA reads as TGTGCCATCAGTGAACAGGGTCAGAATCAGCCCCAGCATTTT.

The chain has TRBV14 and TRBJ1-1; 7 bases agree with TRBD1. Germline V gives CDR1 SGHDN, CDR2 FVKESK. V lost 0 bases and J lost 8; bases outside the gene matches: 15. This CDR3 contains 17 residues. CDR3 amino acids: CASSQEWMGYRDREAFF. CDR3 bases: TGTGCCAGCAGCCAAGAATGGATGGGTTACCGGGACAGAGAAGCTTTCTTT.

This clone was observed a few times. This chain connects TRBV2 to TRBJ1-4, with 8 bases identical to TRBD1. The CDR3 is 15 amino acids. In germline, CDR1 is SNHLY, CDR2 FYNNEI. V shed 7 bases and J 5 bases; nucleotides not matched to a gene: 9. CDR3 bases: TGTGCCAGCAATCGAGTCGCAGGGGGCAATGAAAAACTGTTTTTT. It specifies CASNRVAGGNEKLFF.

The chain employs TRBV7-2 and TRBJ1-2; the D gene is possibly TRBD1 (6 bases). Germline CDR1 SGHTA, CDR2 FQGNSA. This CDR3 is built from 15 residues. The V end was cut by 2 bases, the J end by 6 bases, with 16 bases between. This CDR3 reads CASSLTRDNLDGYTF. The CDR3 bases are TGTGCCAGCAGCTTAACCAGGGACAATCTGGATGGCTACACCTTC.

The gene calls are TRBV5-1 and TRBJ2-5; 8 positions agree with TRBD2. Germline assignment: CDR1 SGHRS and CDR2 YFSETQ. The V and J ends lost 1 base and 2 bases, in that order; junction bases with no gene match: 1. The CDR3 extends over 14 amino acids. The CDR3 bases are TGCGCCAGCAGCTTGTCGGGGGGGCAAGAGACCCAGTACTTC. This encodes CASSLSGGQETQYF.

This clone was observed a few times. CDR3 sequence reads: CASNEGFTDTQYF. DNA of the CDR3: TGTGCCAGTAATGAGGGATTCACAGATACGCAGTATTTT. J is TRBJ2-3 and V is TRBV19; maybe TRBD2 (5 bases). The CDR3 is 13 residues long. Germline-derived CDR1 and CDR2 are LNHDA and SQIVND (reference sequence). V was shortened by 7 bases and J by 2 bases, with 10 bases between the two germline ends.

The CDR3 DNA reads TGTGCCAGCAGCTTAGCGGGGGGGCGGAATGAGCAGTTCTTC. This sequence encodes CASSLAGGRNEQFF. The chain recombines TRBV11-2 with TRBJ2-1; 8 positions agree with TRBD2. This CDR3 spans 14 amino acids. The germline V gene encodes CDR1 SGHAT and CDR2 FQNNGV. V lost 1 base, J lost 7 bases, and 3 bases stayed unmatched.

The chain recombines TRBV5-4 with TRBJ2-5, with 9 positions matching TRBD2. This CDR3 spans 16 amino acids. V lost 0 bases and J lost 5; bases outside the gene matches: 8. From germline, CDR1 is SGHNT and CDR2 YYREEE (reference sequence). In DNA, the CDR3 is TGTGCCAGCAGCTTGGGAGGTAGCGGGGGCGGGGAGACCCAGTACTTC. It encodes CASSLGGSGGGETQYF.

This clone is labeled medium-sized. This chain connects TRBV27 to TRBJ1-1; 9 nucleotides match TRBD1. The CDR3 is made up of 14 amino acids. The V gene end was trimmed by 0 bases and the J gene end by 12 bases; junction bases not matched to a gene: 8. CDR1 and CDR2 (germline): MNHEY, SMNVEV (reference sequence). The CDR3 DNA is TGTGCCAGCAGTTTATCCCTCGACAGGGGGGTAACTTTCTTT. Translation gives CASSLSLDRGVTFF.

The rearrangement uses TRBV30 and TRBJ2-2; D might be TRBD2 (5 bases). V was cut by 0 bases and J by 4 bases, with 6 bases left in between. Per the germline V gene, CDR1 is GTSNPN and CDR2 is SVGIG (reference sequence). The CDR3 sequence is 13 residues long. The CDR3 nucleotides are TGTGCCTGGAGTGTAGCGGTCACCGGGGAGCTGTTTTTT. It yields the protein CAWSVAVTGELFF.

CDR3 coding DNA: TGTGCCAGCAGCCTCCGGACAGGGCAGGATGAAAAACTGTTTTTT. Translating gives CASSLRTGQDEKLFF. This rearrangement joins TRBV7-9 to TRBJ1-4, with 8 bases lining up with TRBD1. The V segment lost 5 bases and the J segment 6 bases; nucleotides outside the gene matches: 8. From germline, CDR1 is SEHNR and CDR2 FQNEAQ (reference sequence). The CDR3 is 15 amino acids.

With respect to this clone: At the DNA level, this CDR3 is encoded by other sequences in the same sample as well. The V call is TRBV18, the J call TRBJ1-5; TRBD1 matches at 7 bases. Trimming cost V 4 bases and J 0 bases; bases outside gene matches: 6. The CDR3 spans 16 residues. The germline CDR1 and CDR2 sequences are KGHSH and LQKENI. DNA for the CDR3: TGTGCCAGCTCACGGGGACAGCTCTATAGCAATCAGCCCCAGCATTTT. Amino acid sequence: CASSRGQLYSNQPQHF. The variable domain in full, with the rest retrieved from reference TRBV18 and TRBJ1-5, is NAGVMQNPRHLVRRRGQEARLRCSPMKGHSHVYWYRQLPEEGLKFMVYLQKENIIDESGMPKERFSAEFPKEGPSILRIQQVVRGDSAAYFCASSRGQLYSNQPQHFGDGTRLSIL.

The chain joins TRBV9 to TRBJ2-3; D gene ambiguous. The V and J ends lost 0 bases and 4 bases respectively, with 18 bases between them. CDR3 length: 17 residues. Germline loops: CDR1 SGDLS, CDR2 YYNGEE. The CDR3 loop reads CASSVEPNPPSSDTQYF. The CDR3 region has the DNA TGTGCCAGCAGCGTAGAGCCAAATCCTCCTTCCTCAGATACGCAGTATTTT.

V and J are TRBV10-3 and TRBJ1-1; TRBD1 matches at 8 bases. V lost 6 bases to trimming and J lost 1 base; unmatched junction nucleotides: 7. CDR1 and CDR2 (germline): ENHRY, SYGVKD. The CDR3 length is 15 residues. The CDR3, as DNA: TGTGCCATCAGCACCCCCGGACAGGGGAACACTGAAGCTTTCTTT. It is translated as CAISTPGQGNTEAFF.

CDR3 loop: CATSLGQGTEAFF. CDR3 bases: TGCGCCACCTCTTTGGGACAGGGGACTGAAGCTTTCTTT. This chain uses TRBV4-1 with TRBJ1-1; 10 positions match TRBD1. The ends lost 10 bases at V and 5 bases at J; junction bases unmatched: 7. The CDR3 loop spans 13 amino acids. Germline V CDR1 and CDR2: MGHRA, YSYEKL.

The rearrangement uses TRBV7-2 and TRBJ2-1, with TRBD2 matching over 8 bases. This CDR3 spans 17 amino acids. V was pared by 1 base and J by 2 bases, with 7 bases of the junction left unmatched. CDR1 and CDR2 (germline): SGHTA, FQGNSA. The CDR3 sequence: CASSLVGGGIPYNEQFF. DNA of the CDR3: TGTGCCAGCAGCTTAGTCGGGGGGGGAATTCCCTACAATGAGCAGTTCTTC.

A note on this clone: Different DNA sequences within this sample yield the same CDR3. The J gene is TRBJ1-1, the V gene TRBV27; TRBD1 matches at 11 bases. There are 14 residues in the CDR3. The germline V gene encodes CDR1 MNHEY and CDR2 SMNVEV (reference sequence). The trim removed 6 bases at V and 4 bases at J, leaving 4 bases unmatched. This chain's CDR3 is CASRGQGGSTEAFF. As DNA, the CDR3 is TGTGCCAGCAGGGGACAGGGGGGAAGCACTGAAGCTTTCTTT.